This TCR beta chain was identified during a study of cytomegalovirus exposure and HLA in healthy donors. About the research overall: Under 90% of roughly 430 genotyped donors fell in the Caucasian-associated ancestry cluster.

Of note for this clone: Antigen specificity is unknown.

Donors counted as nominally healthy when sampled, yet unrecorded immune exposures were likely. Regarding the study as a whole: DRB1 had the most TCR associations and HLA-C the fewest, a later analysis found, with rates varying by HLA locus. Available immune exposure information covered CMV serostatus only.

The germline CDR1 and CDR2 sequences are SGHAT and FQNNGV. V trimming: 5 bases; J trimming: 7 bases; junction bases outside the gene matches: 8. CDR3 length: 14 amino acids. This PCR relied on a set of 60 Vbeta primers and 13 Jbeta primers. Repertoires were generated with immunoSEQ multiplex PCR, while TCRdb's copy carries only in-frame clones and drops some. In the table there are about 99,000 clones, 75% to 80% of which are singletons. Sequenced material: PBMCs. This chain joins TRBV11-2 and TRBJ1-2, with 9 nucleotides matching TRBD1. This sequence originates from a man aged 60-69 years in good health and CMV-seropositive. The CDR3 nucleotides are TGTGCCAGCAGCCCGACAGGGGGGTACGCTGGCTACACCTTC. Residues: CASSPTGGYAGYTF.